Presented here are 7 T cell receptor beta chains from one specimen sequenced in a study of graft-versus-host responses after intestinal transplantation. Clones were read by immunoSEQ multiplex PCR, and TCRdb kept only the in-frame ones, dropping some. The table records more than 13,000 clones, roughly two thirds of them present only once. Processing of graft tissue released intraepithelial and lamina propria lymphocytes. Sample: ileum tissue, taken roughly 720 days after intestinal transplantation. These receptors came from a human patient who received an intestinal transplant, so some T cells may come from the graft donor.

The J gene is TRBJ2-4, the V gene TRBV6-1; possibly TRBD2 for D (7 bases). Germline CDR1 reads MNHNS; CDR2 reads SASEGT. The V and J ends lost 4 bases and 15 bases respectively, with 19 bases between them. CDR3 length: 13 residues. The CDR3 sequence is CASSVSGGRVWYF. The CDR3 DNA follows: TGTGCCAGCAGTGTATCGGGGGGCCGGGTCTGGTACTTC.

This clone showed up just a few times. The gene calls are TRBV27 and TRBJ2-7, with TRBD2 as a possible D gene (5 bases). Between the trimmed V and J ends, which lost 0 bases and 7 bases, there was a span of 10 bases. This CDR3 is 13 amino acids long. CDR1 and CDR2 from the germline V gene are MNHEY and SMNVEV (reference sequence). Written as DNA, the CDR3 is TGTGCCAGCAGTTTATCGATAACGGGGGAGCAGTACTTC. Its translation is CASSLSITGEQYF.

The gene calls are TRBV30 and TRBJ1-1; 7 bases align to TRBD1. This CDR3 is 12 amino acids long. In germline, CDR1 is GTSNPN, CDR2 SVGIG (reference sequence). V shed 8 bases and J 3 bases; nucleotides not matched to a gene: 6. CDR3 DNA: TGTGCCCGGACAGGTTTGTACACTGAAGCTTTCTTT. Amino acid sequence: CARTGLYTEAFF. The variable domain in full, with the rest retrieved from reference TRBV30 and TRBJ1-1, is SQTIHQWPATLVQPVGSPLSLECTVEGTSNPNLYWYRQAAGRGLQLLFYSVGIGQISSEVPQNLSASRPQDRQFILSSKKLLLSDSGFYLCARTGLYTEAFFGQGTRLTVV.

This clone has just a few counts. The rearrangement links TRBV6-1 to TRBJ1-1, with TRBD1 matching 8 bases. The CDR3 length is 17 residues. Germline CDR1 reads MNHNS; CDR2 reads SASEGT. V gave up 2 bases and J gave up 2 bases; unmatched junction bases: 10. Here the CDR3 DNA reads TGTGCCAGCAGTGAATTTTGGTCAGGACAGGGAAACACTGAAGCTTTCTTT. Its protein is CASSEFWSGQGNTEAFF.

V is TRBV6-5 and J is TRBJ2-3; TRBD2 matches 8 bases. V was clipped by 2 bases and J by 6 bases; unmatched bases: 10. Germline V gene lookup returns CDR1 MNHEY and CDR2 SVGAGI. The CDR3 runs 16 residues. The DNA of the CDR3 is TGTGCCAGCAGTTACCCCCTAGCGGGCCTCGGTGATACGCAGTATTTT. Translation gives CASSYPLAGLGDTQYF.

V and J are TRBV18 and TRBJ2-5; a weak D match, TRBD1 (5 bases). Between the trimmed V and J ends, which lost 3 bases and 7 bases, there was a span of 12 bases. CDR1 is KGHSH, CDR2 LQKENI, per germline. The CDR3 covers 13 residues. CDR3 protein: CASSPQGRATQYF. CDR3 coding DNA: TGTGCCAGCTCACCCCAGGGTAGGGCGACCCAGTACTTC.

The J gene is TRBJ2-5, the V gene TRBV4-1; TRBD2 aligns across 14 bases. Germline trimming cut 4 bases from V and 7 bases from J; bases unmatched to any gene: 5. Germline loops: CDR1 MGHRA, CDR2 YSYEKL. The CDR3 spans 15 residues. The CDR3 nucleotides read TGCGCCAGCAGCCGAGGGACTAGCGGGGGAGGGACCCAGTACTTC. Its protein product is CASSRGTSGGGTQYF.